These 19 T cell receptor beta chains originate from one sample sequenced in a study of T cells after yellow fever vaccination. MiXCR, run by TCRdb on the 5' RACE reads, gives a single entry per CDR3 protein. The table has 300,000 to 350,000 distinct CDR3 sequences, 3% to 4.5% seen once. The sample in question was PBMCs, obtained 5 days after the yellow fever booster vaccination. These receptors were collected from a man in his late teens or twenties who received the YFV17D yellow fever vaccine.

This clonotype was seen only a few times. V usage is TRBV21-1 and J usage is TRBJ1-1; the table gives TRBD1 as D, unverified against the DNA. TRBV21-1 is shown as a pseudogene. The CDR3 extends over 14 amino acids. The CDR3 DNA reads TGTGCCAGCGGAGTCCGGGCCCCCGGGACTGAAGCTTTCTTT. Its translation: CASGVRAPGTEAFF.

This clonotype was seen at least ten times. This chain connects TRBV6-2 or TRBV6-3 to TRBJ2-6; D unresolved. There are 13 residues in the CDR3. V shed 7 bases and J shed 4 bases, with 8 bases lying between them. Germline-derived CDR1 and CDR2 are MNHEY and SVGEGT. Here the CDR3 reads CASTGAGANVLTF. The DNA for the CDR3 is TGTGCCAGCACCGGAGCAGGGGCCAACGTCCTGACTTTC.

This clonotype was seen a handful of times. The chain recombines TRBV6-2 or TRBV6-3 with TRBJ2-3; D is perhaps TRBD1 or TRBD2 (5 bases each). The germline CDR1 and CDR2 sequences are MNHEY and SVGEGT. The CDR3 extends over 15 amino acids. V was shortened by 2 bases and J by 6 bases, with 15 bases between the two germline ends. CDR3 loop: CASSYAGRGSDTQYF. In nucleotides, the CDR3 is TGTGCCAGCAGTTACGCCGGTCGGGGCTCGGATACGCAGTATTTT.

This clonotype was counted many times. The chain uses TRBV7-2 and TRBJ2-1; 10 bases fit TRBD1. CDR3 length: 15 amino acids. Germline V lookup: CDR1 SGHTA, CDR2 FQGNSA. J gave up 4 bases and V 5 bases, and 5 bases lay outside the gene matches. CDR3 DNA sequence: TGTGCCAGCAGCCAGGGACAGGGGAAATACAATGAGCAGTTCTTC. Amino acid sequence: CASSQGQGKYNEQFF.

This clonotype was observed a few times. CDR3 in DNA: TGTGCCAGCAGCTTAGAAAGGGGGGCAGGCTATGGCTACACCTTC. Residues: CASSLERGAGYGYTF. The chain carries TRBV7-2 and TRBJ1-2, with D possibly TRBD1 on 6 matching bases. Trimming took off 1 base at V and 4 bases at J, with 13 bases between the two ends. The CDR3 has 15 amino acids. Germline CDR1 SGHTA, CDR2 FQGNSA.

This clonotype was counted only a few times. The chain carries TRBV7-2 and TRBJ2-3; D call uncertain. The CDR3 sequence is 14 residues long. Germline values: CDR1 SGHTA, CDR2 FQGNSA. Between the trimmed V and J ends, which lost 4 bases and 3 bases, there was a span of 11 bases. CDR3 in amino acids: CASSSPQPTDTQYF. CDR3 bases: TGTGCCAGCAGCTCCCCACAACCGACAGATACGCAGTATTTT.

The chain has TRBV15 and TRBJ1-5; 10 bases are a match to TRBD1. With 0 bases clipped from V and 4 bases from J, the junction kept 6 bases outside the gene matches. Germline loops: CDR1 LNHNV, CDR2 YYDKDF (reference sequence). The CDR3 runs to 17 residues. The CDR3 loop is CATSRDLGTGVNQPQHF. The CDR3 DNA is TGTGCCACCAGCAGAGATCTAGGGACAGGGGTGAATCAGCCCCAGCATTTT. Looking up the rest from reference TRBV15 and TRBJ1-5 gives the full variable domain: DAMVIQNPRYQVTQFGKPVTLSCSQTLNHNVMYWYQQKSSQAPKLLFHYYDKDFNNEADTPDNFQSRRPNTSFCFLDIRSPGLGDTAMYLCATSRDLGTGVNQPQHFGDGTRLSIL.

This clonotype was found a few times. This sequence joins TRBV6-2 or TRBV6-3 and TRBJ1-2; D possibly corresponds to TRBD1 (5 bases). The CDR3 has 13 amino acids. CDR1 and CDR2 (germline): MNHEY, SVGEGT. V was shortened by 6 bases and J by 6 bases, with 14 bases between the two germline ends. The DNA of the CDR3 is TGTGCCAGCAGCGACAGCGAATTTCATGGCTACACCTTC. It is translated as CASSDSEFHGYTF.

This chain uses TRBV5-6 with TRBJ2-3, with D possibly being TRBD2 (5 bases). Trimming stripped 3 bases from V and 0 bases from J, with 14 bases between. The CDR3 covers 16 residues. Germline V gene lookup returns CDR1 SGHDT and CDR2 YYEEEE. DNA for the CDR3: TGTGCCAGCAGCTCTGCCGGACTGAGGAGCACAGATACGCAGTATTTT. As protein: CASSSAGLRSTDTQYF.

This clonotype was seen many times. The chain couples TRBV7-2 to TRBJ1-4, with D possibly TRBD1 on 5 matching bases. CDR3 length equals 14 residues. V shed 5 bases and J shed 0 bases, with 7 bases lying between them. CDR1 and CDR2 from the germline V gene are SGHTA and FQGNSA. DNA of the CDR3: TGTGCCAGCAGCAAGACAGCAACTAATGAAAAACTGTTTTTT. Protein: CASSKTATNEKLFF.

This clonotype turned up a few times. The V call is TRBV20-1, the J call TRBJ2-1; D may match TRBD1 or TRBD2 (6 bases each). V lost 0 bases, J lost 7 bases, and 19 bases lay in between. The CDR3 covers 16 residues. Germline V gene lookup returns CDR1 DFQATT and CDR2 SNEGSKA (reference sequence). The DNA of the CDR3 is TGCAGTGCTAGAGATCATTTGCGTCGGGGGCTTAATGAGCAGTTCTTC. It encodes CSARDHLRRGLNEQFF.

The chain carries TRBV5-1 and TRBJ1-1; D gene uncertain. Looked up from germline, CDR1 is SGHRS and CDR2 is YFSETQ. V lost 6 bases, J lost 1 base, and 10 bases lay in between. The CDR3 extends over 13 amino acids. The CDR3 spells CASKRQRNTEAFF. Here the CDR3 DNA reads TGCGCCAGCAAGCGACAAAGGAACACTGAAGCTTTCTTT.

The chain uses TRBV2 and TRBJ1-1; TRBD1 aligns across 11 bases. V lost 10 bases, J lost 11 bases, and 15 bases stayed unmatched. CDR1 and CDR2 from the germline V gene are SNHLY and FYNNEI. This CDR3 comprises 14 residues. CDR3 in amino acids: CANGQGAQARDAFF. The DNA of the CDR3 is TGTGCCAACGGACAGGGGGCGCAGGCTCGGGATGCTTTCTTT.

This clonotype was found many times. V and J are TRBV5-6 and TRBJ1-2; 10 bases map to TRBD1. The CDR3 sequence is 18 residues long. CDR1 is SGHDT and CDR2 is YYEEEE in the germline V gene. The ends lost 6 bases at V and 7 bases at J; junction bases unmatched: 21. As DNA, the CDR3 is TGTGCCAGCACCCAAACCGGCGGGACAGGGGCGATGGAGTTTGGCTACACCTTC. It translates to CASTQTGGTGAMEFGYTF.

This clonotype was seen a few times. The chain employs TRBV20-1 and TRBJ2-5; D might be TRBD2 (6 bases). From germline, CDR1 is DFQATT and CDR2 SNEGSKA (reference sequence). The CDR3 covers 15 residues. V was clipped by 0 bases and J by 5 bases, with 16 bases between them. CDR3 protein: CSAREGSGGGETQYF. DNA for the CDR3: TGCAGTGCTAGAGAGGGCTCCGGGGGTGGGGAGACCCAGTACTTC.

A few counts support this clonotype. V is TRBV19 and J is TRBJ1-5, with D possibly being TRBD1 (5 bases). The CDR3 has 13 amino acids. V lost 3 bases and J lost 9, with 12 bases in between. Germline lookup yields CDR1 LNHDA and CDR2 SQIVND (reference sequence). CDR3 DNA: TGTGCCAGTAGTATTTCGGAGGGGCCGCCCCAGCATTTT. As protein: CASSISEGPPQHF.

This clonotype was found a few times. The rearrangement joins TRBV19 to TRBJ1-5; tentatively, D is TRBD1 (5 bases). The CDR3 runs 15 residues. Trimming took off 9 bases at V and 0 bases at J, with 15 bases between the two ends. Germline CDR1 reads LNHDA; CDR2 reads SQIVND (reference sequence). Here the CDR3 reads CASREQTYSNQPQHF. The DNA for the CDR3 is TGTGCCAGCAGGGAGCAGACTTATAGCAATCAGCCCCAGCATTTT.

The chain couples TRBV9 to TRBJ2-7; 8 bases align to TRBD2. CDR1 SGDLS and CDR2 YYNGEE come from the germline V gene. V shed 0 bases and J 2 bases; nucleotides not matched to a gene: 7. The CDR3 is 16 amino acids. The CDR3 region is CASSVDLLAEPYEQYF. The CDR3 nucleotides read TGTGCCAGCAGCGTAGACTTACTAGCGGAACCCTACGAGCAGTACTTC.

This clonotype occurred many times. The chain carries TRBV5-1 and TRBJ1-2, with 7 bases aligning to TRBD1. V lost 0 bases and J lost 3; bases outside the gene matches: 5. The CDR3 covers 15 residues. Germline CDR1 and CDR2: SGHRS and YFSETQ. CDR3 amino acids: CASSLVTGLHYGYTF. Here the CDR3 DNA reads TGCGCCAGCAGCTTGGTGACAGGGTTACACTATGGCTACACCTTC.